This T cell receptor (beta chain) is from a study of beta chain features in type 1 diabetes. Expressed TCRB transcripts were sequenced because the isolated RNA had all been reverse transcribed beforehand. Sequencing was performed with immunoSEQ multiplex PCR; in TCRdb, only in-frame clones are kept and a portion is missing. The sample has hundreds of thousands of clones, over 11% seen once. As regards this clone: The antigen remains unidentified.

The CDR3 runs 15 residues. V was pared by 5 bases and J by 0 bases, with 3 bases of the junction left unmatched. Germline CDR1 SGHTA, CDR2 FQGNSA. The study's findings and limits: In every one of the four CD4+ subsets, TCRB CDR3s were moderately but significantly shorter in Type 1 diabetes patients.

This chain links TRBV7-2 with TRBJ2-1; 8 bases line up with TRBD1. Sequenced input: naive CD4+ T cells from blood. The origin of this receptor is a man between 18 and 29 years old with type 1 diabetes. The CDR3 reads CASSPGQGSYNEQFF. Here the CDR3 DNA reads TGTGCCAGCAGCCCAGGACAGGGCTCCTACAATGAGCAGTTCTTC.